Shown below are 28 T cell receptor beta chains from a single sample sequenced in a study of blood T cells in healthy people across ages. Next came a second PCR, run for about 6 to 12 cycles, which used a sample-barcoded 5' primer along with a J-beta primer mix. One entry per CDR3 protein, called by TCRdb with MiXCR from the 5' RACE reads. Of some 900,000 distinct CDR3 sequences in the sample, more than 25% were seen once. Sequencing input: blood. The origin of the receptors is a woman older than 75 in good health.

The chain is built from TRBV5-5 and TRBJ1-5, with D possibly matching TRBD1 (6 bases). The CDR3 consists of 15 residues. CDR1 SGHKS and CDR2 YYEKEE come from the germline V gene (reference sequence). V shed 4 bases and J shed 1 base, with 12 bases lying between them. The CDR3 reads CASSKQGTSNQPQHF. The CDR3 DNA reads as TGTGCCAGCAGCAAGCAGGGGACAAGCAATCAGCCCCAGCATTTT.

Details on this clonotype: A much larger clone lies a single base off, so this may be a read error. CDR3 loop: CAGSLGRARYEQYF. CDR3 DNA: TGTGCCGGCAGTTTAGGCAGGGCCCGCTACGAGCAGTACTTC. The rearrangement joins TRBV27 to TRBJ2-7, with a tentative D call TRBD1 (5 bases). Germline lookup yields CDR1 MNHEY and CDR2 SMNVEV (reference sequence). This CDR3 has 14 residues.

At least ten counts were recorded for this clonotype. The J gene is TRBJ2-5, the V gene TRBV11-2; the D gene is possibly TRBD1 (6 bases). V shed 2 bases and J shed 13 bases, with 11 bases lying between them. CDR1 is SGHAT, CDR2 FQNNGV, per germline. The CDR3 extends over 11 amino acids. The DNA for the CDR3 is TGTGCCAGCAGCTTATTGGGACATATGTACTTC. Residues: CASSLLGHMYF.

This clonotype was seen repeatedly, ten times or more. This chain links TRBV7-2 with TRBJ1-2; D not certain. Trimming took 2 bases from V and 5 from J, leaving 12 bases between them. There are 14 residues in the CDR3. Germline-derived CDR1 and CDR2 are SGHTA and FQGNSA. The CDR3: CASSLLDNLYGYTF. The CDR3, as DNA: TGTGCCAGCAGCTTATTAGATAACCTTTATGGCTACACCTTC.

This clonotype occurred a few times. CDR3 amino acids: CASSSSGGRAYGYTF. The CDR3 DNA sequence: TGTGCCAGCAGCTCCAGCGGAGGCAGGGCGTATGGCTACACCTTC. V is TRBV7-9 and J is TRBJ1-2, with D perhaps TRBD1 (5 bases). V dropped 4 bases and J dropped 5 bases, with 17 bases sitting between them. Germline values: CDR1 SEHNR, CDR2 FQNEAQ (reference sequence). This CDR3 has 15 amino acids.

The rearrangement uses TRBV29-1 and TRBJ2-3; D call uncertain. The CDR3 consists of 14 residues. V was trimmed by 0 bases and J by 1 base, leaving 8 bases between them. Germline values: CDR1 SQVTM, CDR2 ANQGSEA. CDR3 amino acids: CSVEDKERTDTQYF. Here the CDR3 DNA reads TGCAGCGTTGAAGATAAGGAACGCACAGATACGCAGTATTTT.

The sample holds one count of this clonotype. This sequence joins TRBV12-3 or TRBV12-4 and TRBJ2-7; TRBD1 agrees at 7 bases. The CDR3 extends over 12 amino acids. V lost 5 bases and J lost 6; bases outside the gene matches: 4. The CDR3 DNA reads TGTGCCAGCAGTGCCCGACAGGGCGAGCAGTACTTC. Protein product: CASSARQGEQYF.

The table lists this clonotype with a few counts. This chain links TRBV7-2 with TRBJ1-3; D is perhaps TRBD1 (5 bases). V was cut by 0 bases and J by 0 bases, with 12 bases left in between. Germline V gene sequence: CDR1 SGHTA, CDR2 FQGNSA. This CDR3 comprises 17 residues. CDR3 coding DNA: TGTGCCAGCAGCTTAGCCCCGGGGCCGAGCTCTGGAAACACCATATATTTT. It encodes CASSLAPGPSSGNTIYF. The full variable domain, in which reference TRBV7-2 and TRBJ1-3 provide the parts outside the CDR3, is GAGVSQSPSNKVTEKGKDVELRCDPISGHTALYWYRQSLGQGLEFLIYFQGNSAPDKSGLPSDRFSAERTGGSVSTLTIQRTQQEDSAVYLCASSLAPGPSSGNTIYFGEGSWLTVV.

In the case of this clonotype: A much larger clone lies a single base off, so this may be a read error. The chain couples TRBV29-1 to TRBJ2-5; the D is unclear. CDR1 and CDR2 (germline): SQVTM, ANQGSEA. Trimming pared 4 bases from V and 11 bases from J, leaving 20 bases between. The CDR3 totals 13 residues. The CDR3 sequence: CSVASPRYNGQYF. CDR3 DNA sequence: TGCAGCGTTGCCAGCCCTCGGTACAATGGGCAGTACTTC.

In the case of this clonotype: An end of the junction differs from the germline gene, which may be a read error. The V gene is TRBV12-3 or TRBV12-4, the J gene TRBJ2-1, with 7 positions matching TRBD1. This CDR3 comprises 15 residues. CDR3 in amino acids: CASSRTGTAYNERFF. In nucleotides, the CDR3 is TGTGCCAGCAGCCGCACCGGGACAGCCTACAATGAGCGGTTCTTC.

This clonotype occurred many times. J is TRBJ2-3 and V is TRBV12-3 or TRBV12-4; D call uncertain. The CDR3 has 15 residues. V lost 5 bases and J lost 4, with 16 bases in between. The CDR3 region has the DNA TGTGCCAGCAGTCCGACCCCTAGTCAGGCAGATACGCAGTATTTT. Translation gives CASSPTPSQADTQYF.

This clonotype was counted a few times. The V call is TRBV2, the J call TRBJ1-5; D not certain. V shed 3 bases and J shed 3 bases, with 9 bases lying between them. The CDR3 is made up of 14 amino acids. Germline values: CDR1 SNHLY, CDR2 FYNNEI. This CDR3 reads CASSDYLSNQPQHF. CDR3 nucleotides: TGTGCCAGCAGTGACTACCTTTCCAATCAGCCCCAGCATTTT.

This clonotype was seen a few times. The chain employs TRBV27 and TRBJ1-1; TRBD1 aligns across 7 bases. CDR1 and CDR2 from the germline V gene are MNHEY and SMNVEV (reference sequence). The CDR3 has 17 residues. The trim removed 5 bases at V and 2 bases at J, leaving 14 bases unmatched. The CDR3 region is CASSAILVRDSNTEAFF. The CDR3 region has the DNA TGTGCCAGCAGTGCCATTCTCGTCCGGGACAGTAACACTGAAGCTTTCTTT.

The rearrangement links TRBV30 to TRBJ2-1, with 9 bases lining up with TRBD1. Trimming took 5 bases from V and 8 from J; bases not matched to a gene: 10. The CDR3 consists of 14 residues. The V gene's germline CDR1 is GTSNPN and CDR2 SVGIG (reference sequence). Written as DNA, the CDR3 is TGTGCCTGGGGCGGAACAGGGGGCCGGGATGAGCAGTTCTTC. Amino acids: CAWGGTGGRDEQFF.

In regard to this clonotype: One end of the junction fails to match germline, which may point to a read error. This rearrangement joins TRBV7-9 to TRBJ1-1, with 8 bases that match TRBD1. This CDR3 is built from 16 residues. Germline V gene data show CDR1 as SEHNR and CDR2 as FQNEAQ (reference sequence). CDR3 sequence: CAGSPVGTGMNTEAFF. The CDR3 DNA is TGTGCCGGCAGCCCGGTAGGGACAGGCATGAACACTGAAGCTTTCTTT.

CDR3 coding DNA: TGCGCCAGCAGCTTGGGGAGGGGGCGCGGGGAAACAGATACGCAGTATTTT. Its translation is CASSLGRGRGETDTQYF. This chain uses TRBV5-1 with TRBJ2-3, with D possibly matching TRBD1 (7 bases). The length of the CDR3 is 17 residues. CDR1 is SGHRS and CDR2 is YFSETQ in the germline V gene. V lost 0 bases and J lost 3, with 17 bases in between. Using reference TRBV5-1 and TRBJ2-3 for the parts outside the CDR3, the full variable domain is KAGVTQTPRYLIKTRGQQVTLSCSPISGHRSVSWYQQTPGQGLQFLFEYFSETQRNKGNFPGRFSGRQFSNSRSEMNVSTLELGDSALYLCASSLGRGRGETDTQYFGPGTRLTVL.

In its sample, this clonotype was seen a few times. The V and J genes are TRBV6-2 or TRBV6-3 and TRBJ1-5; D not certain. The V end lost 6 bases, the J end lost 0 bases, and 15 bases lay between the germline ends. The CDR3 is 16 amino acids. The V gene's germline CDR1 is MNHEY and CDR2 SVGEGT. The CDR3 region has the DNA TGTGCCAGCAGACAAGGAGGGAACCTTAGCAATCAGCCCCAGCATTTT. Its translation is CASRQGGNLSNQPQHF.

This clonotype was counted many times. The chain carries TRBV10-3 and TRBJ2-5; tentatively, D is TRBD2 (6 bases). Deletions cut 6 bases from V and 5 bases from J, with 13 bases between. The CDR3 has 13 residues. Germline CDR1 is ENHRY and CDR2 is SYGVKD. CDR3: CAIRMTSFETQYF. The CDR3 coding sequence is TGTGCCATCAGGATGACTAGTTTCGAGACCCAGTACTTC.

This clonotype was picked up a small number of times. The chain combines TRBV7-2 with TRBJ1-1; D is uncertain. The length of the CDR3 is 11 residues. Germline assignment: CDR1 SGHTA and CDR2 FQGNSA. The V end lost 2 bases, the J end lost 8 bases, and 6 bases lay between the germline ends. CDR3 protein: CASSLRREAFF. The CDR3 DNA sequence: TGTGCCAGCAGCTTAAGGAGGGAAGCTTTCTTT.

This clonotype was found a few times. The rearrangement links TRBV20-1 to TRBJ2-2; D possibly uses TRBD1 or TRBD2 (5 bases each). The CDR3 runs to 14 residues. V lost 1 base, J lost 5 bases, and 11 bases lay in between. Germline CDR1 is DFQATT and CDR2 is SNEGSKA (reference sequence). The CDR3 sequence is CSARVGGRTGELFF. CDR3 DNA sequence: TGCAGTGCTAGAGTTGGGGGTCGGACCGGGGAGCTGTTTTTT.

This chain uses TRBV19 with TRBJ2-4; no reliable D call. Per the germline V gene, CDR1 is LNHDA and CDR2 is SQIVND (reference sequence). The V and J ends lost 6 bases and 0 bases respectively, with 9 bases between them. This CDR3 is built from 14 residues. The CDR3 sequence: CASRDERAKNIQYF. As DNA, the CDR3 is TGTGCCAGTAGAGACGAGCGAGCCAAAAACATTCAGTACTTC.

V is TRBV19 and J is TRBJ1-1; no clear D gene. This CDR3 is built from 15 residues. Germline-derived CDR1 and CDR2 are LNHDA and SQIVND (reference sequence). Trimming stripped 3 bases from V and 2 bases from J, with 13 bases between. This CDR3 reads CASSIGSSLNTEAFF. The CDR3 bases are TGTGCCAGTAGTATCGGCAGCTCTTTAAACACTGAAGCTTTCTTT.

This clonotype was seen a few times. At one end, the junction sequence differs from germline, possibly due to a read error. The V gene is TRBV20-1, the J gene TRBJ1-2; D is ambiguous. This CDR3 is built from 11 residues. Germline loops: CDR1 DFQATT, CDR2 SNEGSKA (reference sequence). CDR3 region: CRARARLGYTF. CDR3 DNA: TGCAGGGCTAGAGCCCGACTGGGTTACACCTTC.

This clonotype has a handful of counts. The chain carries TRBV6-5 and TRBJ1-1; 7 bases align to TRBD1. The CDR3 covers 11 residues. Germline assignment: CDR1 MNHEY and CDR2 SVGAGI. Losses at the gene ends were 8 bases for V and 10 bases for J; bases not matched to a gene: 7. The CDR3 DNA reads TGTGCCAGCGGGGCGACAGGGACAGCTTTCTTT. Translation: CASGATGTAFF.

The table lists this clonotype with a few counts. Since a much larger clone is just one base distant, this may be a read error. This chain joins TRBV5-1 and TRBJ2-5; 9 bases agree with TRBD1. This CDR3 has 14 amino acids. V trimming: 4 bases; J trimming: 11 bases; junction bases outside the gene matches: 12. Germline V CDR1 and CDR2: SGHRS, YFSETQ. The CDR3 sequence is CASSARTGVDEQYF. The CDR3 DNA follows: TGCGCCAGCAGCGCCCGGACAGGGGTGGATGAGCAGTACTTC.

This clonotype was seen at least ten times. The chain uses TRBV20-1 and TRBJ1-1, with D perhaps TRBD1 (5 bases). The germline CDR1 and CDR2 sequences are DFQATT and SNEGSKA (reference sequence). The CDR3 totals 14 residues. Trimming cost V 3 bases and J 4 bases, with 15 bases left between them. The CDR3 reads CSARTVAEGTEAFF. For the CDR3, the DNA is TGCAGTGCTAGGACAGTTGCCGAGGGCACTGAAGCTTTCTTT.

This clonotype was observed many times. V usage is TRBV20-1 and J usage is TRBJ2-1, with a tentative D call TRBD2 (5 bases). Trimming shortened V by 6 bases and J by 8 bases, and 14 bases separated the two germline ends. Germline values: CDR1 DFQATT, CDR2 SNEGSKA (reference sequence). CDR3 size: 12 residues. The CDR3 here is CSASTGMDEQFF. The CDR3 region has the DNA TGCAGTGCATCAACCGGGATGGATGAGCAGTTCTTC.

This sequence joins TRBV5-6 and TRBJ2-1; 8 bases match TRBD1. CDR3 length: 16 amino acids. CDR1 SGHDT and CDR2 YYEEEE come from the germline V gene. Trimming removed 5 bases from V and 3 bases from J; junction bases left unmatched: 10. CDR3 loop: CASSLSTGAYYNEQFF. The CDR3 DNA reads as TGTGCCAGCAGTCTCTCGACAGGGGCGTACTACAATGAGCAGTTCTTC.